Detailed here is one TCR beta chain. What it recognizes is unknown. This sample was included in a study of cytomegalovirus exposure and HLA in healthy donors. Study information: Previous work identified roughly 120 million unique TCR beta sequences from 150 million to 200 million T cells.

The CDR3 is made up of 16 amino acids. V gave up 3 bases and J gave up 1 base; unmatched junction bases: 6. Germline V CDR1 and CDR2: SGHTS, YDEGEE. Both 60 Vbeta primers and 13 Jbeta primers went into the PCR. The assay was immunoSEQ multiplex PCR, and TCRdb's table has in-frame clones only and misses some. The sample consists of some 95,000 clones, 60% to 75% of them appearing once. Findings and limits, study-wide: A few chains tied to CMV proved CMV antigen-specific in vitro.

The origin of this receptor is a female donor in good health and CMV-seronegative. The V and J genes are TRBV5-8 and TRBJ2-7, with 11 nucleotides matching TRBD2. The sample taken for sequencing was PBMCs. Here the CDR3 DNA reads TGTGCCAGCAGCTGGAGACTAGCGGGATCTTCCTACGAGCAGTACTTC. Protein: CASSWRLAGSSYEQYF.